The TCR beta chain under discussion was sequenced for a study of blood T cell repertoires in COVID-19. Germline V lookup: CDR1 SEHNR, CDR2 FQNEAQ (reference sequence). There are 14 residues in the CDR3. V was pared by 1 base and J by 2 bases, with 8 bases between. In the authors' workflow: The authors estimated nucleated cell counts from reference gene primer amplification. TCRdb keeps only in-frame clones here, not all; method: immunoSEQ multiplex PCR. The DNA gave D and trimming, while V, J and clone size come from that table. The table has hundreds of thousands of clones, 75% to 90% seen once; the top ten hold roughly 2.5%. Two negative PCRs, clearance, or symptom resolution characterized the recovered Cohort 3 donors.

The sequenced sample was PBMCs or T cells enriched from blood (not recorded which). This TCR was sampled from a young woman who had recovered from COVID-19. This chain connects TRBV7-9 to TRBJ1-1; TRBD1 might be the D (5 bases). CDR3 in amino acids: CASSLVQANTEAFF. For the CDR3, the DNA is TGTGCCAGCAGCTTAGTACAGGCAAACACTGAAGCTTTCTTT.